These 28 T cell receptor beta chains were all obtained from the same sample, sequenced in a study of regulatory dendritic cells for organ transplantation. The assay was immunoSEQ multiplex PCR, and TCRdb's table has in-frame clones only and misses some. Here the sample spans 12,000 or so clones, around two thirds being singletons. Sorted T cells were CFSE-labeled and cultured five to six days with allogeneic regulatory or mature dendritic cells at 1:10. What these receptors recognize is not known. The sequencing sample was made of naive CD8+ T cells from blood cultured with dendritic cells. Subset indicated: CD45RA+ naive T cells. The origin of the receptors is a human donor in good health.

The rearrangement links TRBV7-9 to TRBJ1-1; 10 bases are a match to TRBD1. The CDR3 runs 15 residues. Trimming took 3 bases from V and 4 from J; bases not matched to a gene: 5. CDR1 and CDR2 from the germline V gene are SEHNR and FQNEAQ (reference sequence). This chain's CDR3 is CASSFGTGVGTEAFF. DNA of the CDR3: TGTGCCAGCAGCTTTGGGACAGGGGTTGGCACTGAAGCTTTCTTT.

This clone was counted only a few times. The gene calls are TRBV27 and TRBJ2-2; the D is unclear. CDR1 and CDR2 (germline): MNHEY, SMNVEV (reference sequence). Between the trimmed V and J ends, which lost 2 bases and 4 bases, there was a span of 5 bases. This CDR3 is built from 13 residues. CDR3 nucleotides: TGTGCCAGCAGTTTAATCAGCACCGGGGAGCTGTTTTTT. This sequence encodes CASSLISTGELFF.

The genes are TRBV5-6 and TRBJ2-2; 11 bases line up with TRBD2. Germline trimming cut 2 bases from V and 5 bases from J; bases unmatched to any gene: 8. From germline, CDR1 is SGHDT and CDR2 YYEEEE. The CDR3 extends over 17 amino acids. The CDR3 DNA sequence: TGTGCCAGCAGCTTAGTGCTCGCTAGCGGGGGGACCGGGGAGCTGTTTTTT. Residues: CASSLVLASGGTGELFF.

V usage is TRBV6-5 and J usage is TRBJ2-1, with 11 bases that match TRBD2. This CDR3 contains 15 residues. The germline V gene has CDR1 MNHEY and CDR2 SVGAGI. The V and J ends lost 5 bases and 7 bases, in that order; junction bases with no gene match: 7. The CDR3 DNA reads as TGTGCCAGCAGTCCGACTAGCGGGGCAGCTAATGAGCAGTTCTTC. Amino acid sequence: CASSPTSGAANEQFF.

This clone was observed a handful of times. This rearrangement joins TRBV19 to TRBJ2-1; TRBD2 matches at 8 bases. V gave up 3 bases and J gave up 0 bases; unmatched junction bases: 10. Germline V gene sequence: CDR1 LNHDA, CDR2 SQIVND (reference sequence). CDR3 length: 18 residues. Here the CDR3 DNA reads TGTGCCAGTAGTATCGACAGCGGGGGCCCGAGCTCCTACAATGAGCAGTTCTTC. Translated, it gives CASSIDSGGPSSYNEQFF. Supplemented by reference TRBV19 and TRBJ2-1, the full variable domain reads DGGITQSPKYLFRKEGQNVTLSCEQNLNHDAMYWYRQDPGQGLRLIYYSQIVNDFQKGDIAEGYSVSREKKESFPLTVTSAQKNPTAFYLCASSIDSGGPSSYNEQFFGPGTRLTVL.

This chain uses TRBV5-7 with TRBJ1-5; D remains ambiguous. TRBV5-7 qualifies as an ORF whose function is uncertain. CDR3 length: 13 amino acids. V dropped 3 bases and J dropped 6 bases, with 10 bases sitting between them. The CDR3 protein is CASSWEEGQPQHF. DNA for the CDR3: TGTGCCAGCAGCTGGGAGGAGGGTCAGCCCCAGCATTTT.

CDR3 sequence (DNA): TGTGCCAGCTCCCGACTAGCTTCCCACGAGCAGTACTTC. Its protein is CASSRLASHEQYF. This chain connects TRBV2 to TRBJ2-7; 7 bases line up with TRBD2. Per germline, CDR1 SNHLY and CDR2 FYNNEI. J was trimmed by 5 bases and V by 8 bases; bases with no gene match: 9. The CDR3 has 13 residues. Together with reference TRBV2 and TRBJ2-7, the CDR3 gives the full variable domain: EPEVTQTPSHQVTQMGQEVILRCVPISNHLYFYWYRQILGQKVEFLVSFYNNEISEKSEIFDDQFSVERPDGSNFTLKIRSTKLEDSAMYFCASSRLASHEQYFGPGTRLTVT.

The gene calls are TRBV13 and TRBJ2-1; D is perhaps TRBD1 (5 bases). The CDR3 contains 13 residues. V lost 5 bases and J lost 10, with 15 bases in between. Germline V gene sequence: CDR1 PRHDT, CDR2 FYEKMQ (reference sequence). CDR3 in amino acids: CASSAQRGGEQFF. CDR3 bases: TGTGCCAGCAGCGCCCAAAGGGGTGGGGAGCAGTTCTTC.

This clone was counted a few times. The rearrangement joins TRBV4-3 to TRBJ2-7; TRBD2 is a possible D gene (5 bases). Germline V gene lookup returns CDR1 LGHNA and CDR2 YSLEER. V was pared by 1 base and J by 10 bases, with 17 bases between. The CDR3 has 14 residues. Here the CDR3 DNA reads TGCGCCAGCAGCCAAGGTGTAACTGGTCCGGGACAGTACTTC. Residues: CASSQGVTGPGQYF.

The chain uses TRBV6-6 and TRBJ2-1; maybe TRBD2 (6 bases). Trimming removed 7 bases from V and 5 bases from J, with 21 bases in between. Germline V gene lookup returns CDR1 MNHNY and CDR2 SVGAGI (reference sequence). The CDR3 is made up of 16 amino acids. CDR3: CASKDPGEPHDNEQFF. In nucleotides, the CDR3 is TGTGCCAGCAAAGACCCGGGAGAGCCTCACGACAATGAGCAGTTCTTC.

This rearrangement joins TRBV4-1 to TRBJ1-4, with D maybe TRBD1 (5 bases). Trimming shortened V by 6 bases and J by 7 bases, and 12 bases separated the two germline ends. This CDR3 has 13 residues. Germline values: CDR1 MGHRA, CDR2 YSYEKL. CDR3 DNA: TGCGCCAGCAGGGACATTGCACGTGAAAAACTGTTTTTT. This translates into CASRDIAREKLFF.

The chain is built from TRBV5-1 and TRBJ2-3, with D hard to call. V lost 0 bases, J lost 3 bases, and 5 bases lay in between. Germline assignment: CDR1 SGHRS and CDR2 YFSETQ. CDR3 length equals 13 residues. CDR3 sequence: CASSLAMTDTQYF. Here the CDR3 DNA reads TGCGCCAGCAGCTTGGCCATGACAGATACGCAGTATTTT.

This chain connects TRBV5-1 to TRBJ2-5; the match to TRBD1 covers 11 bases. The CDR3 is made up of 15 amino acids. Germline values: CDR1 SGHRS, CDR2 YFSETQ. Unmatched junction bases numbered 3, after V lost 2 bases and J lost 3 bases. The CDR3 sequence is CASSLPGQGEETQYF. The CDR3 coding sequence is TGCGCCAGCAGCTTACCGGGACAGGGGGAAGAGACCCAGTACTTC.

This clone was observed a few times. The rearrangement joins TRBV6-5 to TRBJ2-2; TRBD2 is a possible D gene (5 bases). The germline V gene has CDR1 MNHEY and CDR2 SVGAGI. V lost 3 bases, J lost 8 bases, and 10 bases lay in between. The CDR3 length is 13 residues. CDR3 loop: CASSYNLAGELFF. The CDR3 DNA is TGTGCCAGCAGTTATAATTTAGCGGGGGAGCTGTTTTTT.

The chain couples TRBV9 to TRBJ2-3; 8 bases line up with TRBD2. From germline, CDR1 is SGDLS and CDR2 YYNGEE. This CDR3 is built from 15 residues. V shed 0 bases and J 2 bases; nucleotides not matched to a gene: 2. The CDR3 bases are TGTGCCAGCAGCGTAGGCGGGGGGCACACAGATACGCAGTATTTT. As protein: CASSVGGGHTDTQYF.

The V call is TRBV7-2, the J call TRBJ2-3; D might be TRBD2 (7 bases). The germline V and J ends were trimmed by 1 base and 2 bases, with 19 bases remaining between them. The CDR3 is made up of 18 amino acids. CDR1 SGHTA and CDR2 FQGNSA come from the germline V gene. The CDR3 nucleotides read TGTGCCAGCAGCTTAGAGTGGGGGGGCGGGGTGTACACAGATACGCAGTATTTT. Its protein product is CASSLEWGGGVYTDTQYF.

With regard to this clone: One end of the junction varies from germline; a read error may be responsible. The chain uses TRBV7-7 and TRBJ2-1, with 10 nucleotides matching TRBD2. The CDR3 spans 15 residues. Germline lookup yields CDR1 SSHAT and CDR2 FNYEAQ (reference sequence). The CDR3 region has the DNA TGTGCTAGCAGCTTAGTAGCGGGGGGTACAAATGAGCAGTTCTTC. It specifies CASSLVAGGTNEQFF. The full variable domain, rest sourced from reference TRBV7-7 and TRBJ2-1, is GAGVSQSPRYKVTKRGQDVTLRCDPISSHATLYWYQQALGQGPEFLTYFNYEAQPDKSGLPSDRFSAERPEGSISTLTIQRTEQRDSAMYRCASSLVAGGTNEQFFGPGTRLTVL.

The V call is TRBV5-4, the J call TRBJ2-5; TRBD2 matches 10 bases. Trimming at V came to 2 bases and at J to 2 bases, leaving 3 bases not matched to a gene. The CDR3 sequence is 15 residues long. CDR1 and CDR2 from the germline V gene are SGHNT and YYREEE (reference sequence). The CDR3 nucleotides read TGTGCCAGCAGCTTCAAGCGGGGGGGGCAAGAGACCCAGTACTTC. As protein: CASSFKRGGQETQYF.

This clone was seen only a few times. The chain carries TRBV9 and TRBJ1-4; D possibly corresponds to TRBD1 (6 bases). The V gene's germline CDR1 is SGDLS and CDR2 YYNGEE. Trimming cost V 3 bases and J 0 bases, with 9 bases left between them. This CDR3 is built from 15 residues. The CDR3 bases are TGTGCCAGCAGCGAGGGGGGGACAACTAATGAAAAACTGTTTTTT. Protein: CASSEGGTTNEKLFF.

The V call is TRBV11-1, the J call TRBJ1-2; 7 positions match TRBD1. The V gene end was trimmed by 5 bases and the J gene end by 1 base; junction bases not matched to a gene: 10. This CDR3 spans 16 amino acids. Germline V lookup: CDR1 SGHAT, CDR2 FQDESV (reference sequence). The CDR3 region has the DNA TGTGCCAGCAGCCAAACCGGGACAGAGAATAACTATGGCTACACCTTC. Protein sequence: CASSQTGTENNYGYTF. The full variable domain, completed using reference TRBV11-1 and TRBJ1-2, is EAEVAQSPRYKITEKSQAVAFWCDPISGHATLYWYRQILGQGPELLVQFQDESVVDDSQLPKDRFSAERLKGVDSTLKIQPAELGDSAMYLCASSQTGTENNYGYTFGSGTRLTVV.

This clone appeared once. The chain links TRBV6-5 to TRBJ1-1, with TRBD1 as a possible D gene (6 bases). Germline CDR1 and CDR2: MNHEY and SVGAGI. V lost 2 bases, J lost 0 bases, and 10 bases lay in between. The CDR3 is made up of 15 amino acids. The CDR3 DNA follows: TGTGCCAGCAGTTACACCAGGGGTTTGAACACTGAAGCTTTCTTT. Translation: CASSYTRGLNTEAFF.

This chain links TRBV9 with TRBJ2-5, with TRBD1 identical over 9 bases. With V trimmed by 4 bases and J by 4 bases, 11 bases remained unmatched. CDR1 is SGDLS, CDR2 YYNGEE, per germline. This CDR3 has 16 residues. The CDR3 loop is CASSPRDREVRETQYF. Written as DNA, the CDR3 is TGTGCCAGCAGCCCCCGGGACAGGGAGGTCCGAGAGACCCAGTACTTC. The full variable domain, completed using reference TRBV9 and TRBJ2-5, is DSGVTQTPKHLITATGQRVTLRCSPRSGDLSVYWYQQSLDQGLQFLIQYYNGEERAKGNILERFSAQQFPDLHSELNLSSLELGDSALYFCASSPRDREVRETQYFGPGTRLLVL.

The rearrangement links TRBV2 to TRBJ1-1; 7 bases agree with TRBD1. CDR1 and CDR2 from the germline V gene are SNHLY and FYNNEI. The CDR3 is 16 amino acids. Trimming removed 4 bases from V and 3 bases from J; junction bases left unmatched: 11. CDR3 protein: CASSVDRDFGDTEAFF. The CDR3 bases are TGTGCCAGCAGTGTCGACAGGGATTTTGGGGACACTGAAGCTTTCTTT.

This chain uses TRBV7-9 with TRBJ1-1; D is unresolved. Germline V lookup: CDR1 SEHNR, CDR2 FQNEAQ (reference sequence). V was shortened by 5 bases and J by 7 bases, with 8 bases between the two germline ends. The CDR3 is 11 amino acids. CDR3: CASSQQSEAFF. The CDR3 DNA follows: TGTGCCAGCAGCCAACAGAGTGAAGCTTTCTTT.

The chain employs TRBV13 and TRBJ2-7, with 12 bases lining up with TRBD2. Trimming removed 5 bases from V and 4 bases from J; junction bases left unmatched: 6. CDR3 length: 15 amino acids. The germline gives CDR1 PRHDT, CDR2 FYEKMQ (reference sequence). Here the CDR3 DNA reads TGTGCCAGCAGCGGGAGACTAGCGGGGGCATACGAGCAGTACTTC. Translated, it gives CASSGRLAGAYEQYF.

The rearrangement joins TRBV27 to TRBJ1-1; no reliable D call. The CDR3 sequence is 16 residues long. V was cut by 0 bases and J by 1 base, with 12 bases left in between. Per germline, CDR1 MNHEY and CDR2 SMNVEV (reference sequence). The CDR3 DNA reads TGTGCCAGCAGTTTATCTCCCTCGACACCGAACACTGAAGCTTTCTTT. Protein product: CASSLSPSTPNTEAFF.

This rearrangement joins TRBV4-3 to TRBJ2-5, with 13 positions matching TRBD2. V gave up 1 base and J gave up 0 bases; unmatched junction bases: 2. CDR3 length: 17 residues. The germline V gene has CDR1 LGHNA and CDR2 YSLEER. This CDR3 reads CASSQGTSGGHQETQYF. The CDR3 DNA reads TGCGCCAGCAGCCAAGGGACTAGCGGGGGCCACCAAGAGACCCAGTACTTC.

This clone was recorded a few times. The chain couples TRBV9 to TRBJ2-1; perhaps TRBD2 as D (6 bases). The germline V and J ends were trimmed by 1 base and 8 bases, with 10 bases remaining between them. Per germline, CDR1 SGDLS and CDR2 YYNGEE. The CDR3 covers 13 residues. The CDR3 loop reads CASSVWDLDEQFF. CDR3 bases: TGTGCCAGCAGCGTATGGGACTTGGATGAGCAGTTCTTC.